Shown below are 29 T cell receptor beta chains from a single sample sequenced in a study of blood T cells in healthy people across ages. Next came a second PCR, run for roughly 6 to 11 cycles, which used a sample-barcoded 5' primer along with a J-beta primer mix. TCRdb re-called the 5' RACE reads with MiXCR, one entry per CDR3 protein. Seen here are 650,000 to 950,000 distinct CDR3 sequences, about 42% observed once, and the top ten hold about a fifth. Sequencing was carried out using blood. Every receptor here comes from a man in his 60s in good health.

The chain combines TRBV4-1 with TRBJ1-4; possible D gene TRBD1, 5 bases. V lost 0 bases, J lost 0 bases, and 14 bases lay in between. The CDR3 has 18 residues. Germline-derived CDR1 and CDR2 are MGHRA and YSYEKL. The CDR3 DNA sequence: TGCGCCAGCAGCCAAGATTCTGGAAGGGGCACAACTAATGAAAAACTGTTTTTT. It translates to CASSQDSGRGTTNEKLFF.

This chain joins TRBV6-2 or TRBV6-3 and TRBJ2-1; perhaps D is TRBD1 or TRBD2 (5 bases each). CDR3 length equals 18 residues. From germline, CDR1 is MNHEY and CDR2 SVGEGT. Trimming stripped 1 base from V and 0 bases from J, with 16 bases between. The CDR3 reads CASSYFPGTTSSYNEQFF. The CDR3 DNA sequence: TGTGCCAGCAGTTACTTCCCGGGGACCACGAGCTCCTACAATGAGCAGTTCTTC.

About this clonotype itself: One end of the junction does not line up with germline, which may come from a read error. The chain is built from TRBV5-1 and TRBJ2-5; 9 nucleotides line up with TRBD1. The V gene's germline CDR1 is SGHRS and CDR2 YFSETQ. There are 16 residues in the CDR3. DNA of the CDR3: TGCGCCAACAGCTTGGCGGGGACAGGGTCCATGCAGACCCAGTACTTC. The encoded protein is CANSLAGTGSMQTQYF. Drawing the rest from reference TRBV5-1 and TRBJ2-5, the complete variable domain is KAGVTQTPRYLIKTRGQQVTLSCSPISGHRSVSWYQQTPGQGLQFLFEYFSETQRNKGNFPGRFSGRQFSNSRSEMNVSTLELGDSALYLCANSLAGTGSMQTQYFGPGTRLLVL.

The chain has TRBV7-3 and TRBJ2-3, with D perhaps TRBD1 (6 bases). The CDR3 is made up of 18 amino acids. Germline loops: CDR1 SGHTA, CDR2 FQGTGA. Trimming removed 0 bases at V and 0 bases at J, with 16 bases between. The CDR3 sequence: CASSLTSGTTTSTDTQYF. CDR3 nucleotides: TGTGCCAGCAGCTTAACGTCCGGGACAACGACTAGCACAGATACGCAGTATTTT. Looking up the rest from reference TRBV7-3 and TRBJ2-3 gives the full variable domain: GAGVSQTPSNKVTEKGKYVELRCDPISGHTALYWYRQSLGQGPEFLIYFQGTGAADDSGLPNDRFFAVRPEGSVSTLKIQRTERGDSAVYLCASSLTSGTTTSTDTQYFGPGTRLTVL.

V and J are TRBV20-1 and TRBJ2-1, with a weak D call TRBD1 (6 bases). V lost 5 bases to trimming and J lost 1 base, with 15 bases between them. The CDR3 length is 15 residues. Germline V CDR1 and CDR2: DFQATT, SNEGSKA (reference sequence). The CDR3 nucleotides are TGCAGTGCTGGATGGGACAAGGTTTCCTACAATGAGCAGTTCTTC. It yields the protein CSAGWDKVSYNEQFF.

The rearrangement joins TRBV7-2 to TRBJ2-5; 8 bases align to TRBD2. Germline V CDR1 and CDR2: SGHTA, FQGNSA. Unmatched junction bases numbered 10, after V lost 5 bases and J lost 2 bases. This CDR3 has 16 amino acids. DNA for the CDR3: TGTGCCAGCAGCCTACGGGGGGGCCGGGTACAAGAGACCCAGTACTTC. This gives the protein CASSLRGGRVQETQYF.

The chain is built from TRBV7-2 and TRBJ1-1; the D gene is possibly TRBD1 (5 bases). This CDR3 spans 17 amino acids. The V end was cut by 2 bases, the J end by 1 base, with 17 bases between. Germline-derived CDR1 and CDR2 are SGHTA and FQGNSA. CDR3 region: CASSLTTGREPNTEAFF. The CDR3, as DNA: TGTGCCAGCAGCTTAACTACGGGACGTGAACCGAACACTGAAGCTTTCTTT.

The rearrangement uses TRBV12-3 or TRBV12-4 and TRBJ1-5; D is unclear. V lost 9 bases, J lost 0 bases, and 12 bases lay in between. The CDR3 contains 14 residues. CDR3 residues: CASSASDSNQPQHF. As DNA, the CDR3 is TGTGCCAGTAGTGCCTCCGATAGCAATCAGCCCCAGCATTTT.

The sample holds one count of this clonotype. This chain joins TRBV5-1 and TRBJ1-1; 10 bases align to TRBD1. The trim removed 4 bases at V and 0 bases at J, leaving 3 bases unmatched. CDR1 and CDR2 (germline): SGHRS, YFSETQ. The CDR3 contains 15 residues. This CDR3 reads CASSRQGAMNTEAFF. DNA for the CDR3: TGCGCCAGCAGCCGACAGGGGGCGATGAACACTGAAGCTTTCTTT.

This clonotype was counted at least ten times. The genes are TRBV7-9 and TRBJ2-1; 9 bases match TRBD1. This CDR3 is built from 14 residues. V dropped 3 bases and J dropped 6; count of bases not matched to a gene: 3. Germline CDR1 is SEHNR and CDR2 is FQNEAQ (reference sequence). The CDR3 region is CASSFPDRGNEQFF. CDR3 in DNA: TGTGCCAGCAGCTTCCCGGACAGGGGCAATGAGCAGTTCTTC.

The chain employs TRBV5-1 and TRBJ2-7; 9 bases match TRBD1. V gave up 4 bases and J gave up 1 base; unmatched junction bases: 3. CDR3 length equals 14 residues. Germline V lookup: CDR1 SGHRS, CDR2 YFSETQ. The CDR3 reads CASSKQGASYEQYF. For the CDR3, the DNA is TGCGCCAGCAGCAAACAGGGGGCTTCCTACGAGCAGTACTTC. Looking up the rest from reference TRBV5-1 and TRBJ2-7 gives the full variable domain: KAGVTQTPRYLIKTRGQQVTLSCSPISGHRSVSWYQQTPGQGLQFLFEYFSETQRNKGNFPGRFSGRQFSNSRSEMNVSTLELGDSALYLCASSKQGASYEQYFGPGTRLTVT.

This clonotype has just one count. The junction differs from germline at one of its ends, possibly a read error. This rearrangement joins TRBV2 to TRBJ2-1; 9 nucleotides agree with TRBD1. Germline-derived CDR1 and CDR2 are SNHLY and FYNNEI. This CDR3 region has 16 residues. CDR3 sequence reads: CAISRGVVDRGDGQFF. The CDR3 bases are TGTGCCATCAGTCGAGGAGTCGTGGACAGGGGTGATGGGCAGTTCTTC.

V usage is TRBV6-1 and J usage is TRBJ2-1; D uncertain. The V gene's germline CDR1 is MNHNS and CDR2 SASEGT. Trimming shortened V by 0 bases and J by 0 bases, and 9 bases separated the two germline ends. The CDR3 length is 16 residues. In DNA form, the CDR3 reads TGTGCCAGCAGTGAAGCGCATATACTCTCCTACAATGAGCAGTTCTTC. Amino acid sequence: CASSEAHILSYNEQFF.

The chain carries TRBV20-1 and TRBJ2-3, with 9 bases that match TRBD2. J lost 2 bases, V lost 6 bases, and 9 bases had no gene match. The CDR3 extends over 15 amino acids. From germline, CDR1 is DFQATT and CDR2 SNEGSKA (reference sequence). The CDR3, as DNA: TGCAGTGCGTATATAGCGGGGGCGAACACAGATACGCAGTATTTT. Protein sequence: CSAYIAGANTDTQYF.

The chain is built from TRBV3-1 and TRBJ1-4; 7 nucleotides line up with TRBD1. Germline V CDR1 and CDR2: LGHDT, YNNKEL (reference sequence). V lost 4 bases and J lost 7; bases outside the gene matches: 3. The CDR3 totals 13 residues. The CDR3 DNA reads TGTGCCAGCAGCCCCAGGGGGACTGAAAAACTGTTTTTT. Translating gives CASSPRGTEKLFF.

The chain combines TRBV7-9 with TRBJ1-1; D perhaps matches TRBD1 (6 bases). The germline V gene encodes CDR1 SEHNR and CDR2 FQNEAQ (reference sequence). The CDR3 has 12 amino acids. V was pared by 7 bases and J by 12 bases, with 18 bases between. CDR3 DNA: TGTGCCAGCACGGAAGGGGGGACGGAAACTTTCTTT. Translating it yields CASTEGGTETFF.

The chain joins TRBV9 to TRBJ2-1, with 8 bases identical to TRBD2. Losses at the gene ends were 0 bases for V and 10 bases for J; bases not matched to a gene: 3. The CDR3 consists of 13 residues. CDR1 and CDR2 from the germline V gene are SGDLS and YYNGEE. CDR3 nucleotide sequence: TGTGCCAGCAGCGTAGACGCGGGGGGAGAGCAGTTCTTC. Translation gives CASSVDAGGEQFF.

The chain links TRBV7-2 to TRBJ2-3; 7 bases align to TRBD2. Germline CDR1 and CDR2: SGHTA and FQGNSA. Trimming at V came to 6 bases and at J to 1 base, leaving 4 bases not matched to a gene. This CDR3 comprises 14 residues. CDR3 loop: CASRKRGGTDTQYF. The DNA of the CDR3 is TGTGCCAGCAGGAAGCGGGGAGGCACAGATACGCAGTATTTT.

V gene TRBV6-6 combines with J gene TRBJ2-3; 11 bases align to TRBD2. The J segment lost 4 bases and the V segment lost 6 bases, leaving 9 bases of the junction unmatched. CDR1 is MNHNY and CDR2 is SVGAGI in the germline V gene (reference sequence). The CDR3 is 16 residues long. CDR3 bases: TGTGCCAGCAGACCGACCATAGCGGGGGGGCCAGATACGCAGTATTTT. Its translation: CASRPTIAGGPDTQYF.

The chain combines TRBV4-1 with TRBJ2-6, with D perhaps matching TRBD1 (5 bases). CDR1 is MGHRA, CDR2 YSYEKL, per germline. V lost 4 bases to trimming and J lost 18 bases, with 22 bases between them. CDR3 size: 14 residues. This CDR3 is CASSLLTGANVPTF. Written as DNA, the CDR3 is TGCGCCAGCAGCCTCTTAACTGGGGCCAACGTTCCGACTTTC.

The chain has TRBV7-9 and TRBJ2-1; 11 bases match TRBD2. CDR1 and CDR2 from the germline V gene are SEHNR and FQNEAQ (reference sequence). CDR3 length equals 15 residues. V lost 4 bases, J lost 5 bases, and 4 bases stayed unmatched. CDR3 region: CASSYRTSGHNEQFF. Here the CDR3 DNA reads TGTGCCAGCAGCTATCGGACTAGCGGGCACAATGAGCAGTTCTTC.

The CDR3 here is CASSEDRWDGYTF. The CDR3 DNA sequence: TGTGCCAGCAGTGAAGATAGATGGGATGGCTACACCTTC. V gene TRBV6-1 combines with J gene TRBJ1-2; D is unresolved. The CDR3 contains 13 residues. Trimming shortened V by 1 base and J by 6 bases, and 9 bases separated the two germline ends. CDR1 and CDR2 (germline): MNHNS, SASEGT.

Only a few counts were recorded for this clonotype. V is TRBV5-1 and J is TRBJ2-4, with D possibly matching TRBD2 (6 bases). The CDR3 consists of 14 residues. Germline lookup yields CDR1 SGHRS and CDR2 YFSETQ. Trimming stripped 4 bases from V and 13 bases from J, with 21 bases between. The CDR3 DNA reads TGCGCCAGCAGCCCACTTGGATCGACGGGGGAGCAGTACTTC. This sequence encodes CASSPLGSTGEQYF.

This clonotype was observed a single time. The genes are TRBV7-9 and TRBJ1-1, with D perhaps TRBD1 (5 bases). This CDR3 comprises 14 residues. The V and J ends lost 5 bases and 3 bases respectively, with 13 bases between them. Germline V gene lookup returns CDR1 SEHNR and CDR2 FQNEAQ (reference sequence). DNA for the CDR3: TGTGCCAGCAGCGATAACAGGCGACACACTGAAGCTTTCTTT. Protein sequence: CASSDNRRHTEAFF. Full variable domain (rest looked up from reference TRBV7-9 and TRBJ1-1): DTGVSQNPRHKITKRGQNVTFRCDPISEHNRLYWYRQTLGQGPEFLTYFQNEAQLEKSRLLSDRFSAERPKGSFSTLEIQRTEQGDSAMYLCASSDNRRHTEAFFGQGTRLTVV.

The chain uses TRBV20-1 and TRBJ2-3; 7 bases line up with TRBD2. Looked up from germline, CDR1 is DFQATT and CDR2 is SNEGSKA (reference sequence). This CDR3 region has 14 residues. V dropped 6 bases and J dropped 4; count of bases not matched to a gene: 10. The CDR3 DNA sequence: TGCAGTGCGGGGGAGGGACTCGGGCCAGATACGCAGTATTTT. It encodes CSAGEGLGPDTQYF.

A few counts support this clonotype. The chain links TRBV20-1 to TRBJ1-2, with a tentative D call TRBD1 (6 bases). Trimming cost V 0 bases and J 5 bases, with 13 bases left between them. The V gene's germline CDR1 is DFQATT and CDR2 SNEGSKA (reference sequence). CDR3 length equals 14 residues. CDR3 residues: CSARDERGGYGYTF. CDR3 bases: TGCAGTGCTAGAGACGAGCGAGGGGGGTATGGCTACACCTTC.

This clonotype has only a few counts. The chain is built from TRBV5-5 and TRBJ2-3, with no clear D. V dropped 1 base and J dropped 2 bases, with 5 bases sitting between them. This CDR3 has 13 residues. Germline V gene data show CDR1 as SGHKS and CDR2 as YYEKEE (reference sequence). This chain's CDR3 is CASSLILTDTQYF. DNA of the CDR3: TGTGCCAGCAGCTTGATCCTCACAGATACGCAGTATTTT.

This chain joins TRBV4-2 and TRBJ1-4; tentatively, D is TRBD1 (5 bases). The germline V gene encodes CDR1 LGHNA and CDR2 YNFKEQ. CDR3 length: 16 residues. Trimming took off 0 bases at V and 5 bases at J, with 13 bases between the two ends. The DNA for the CDR3 is TGTGCCAGCAGCCAAGATCCAGTAAGGGGAAATGAAAAACTGTTTTTT. Translating gives CASSQDPVRGNEKLFF.

This clonotype was detected only a few times. The genes are TRBV5-1 and TRBJ2-1; no definite D call. The CDR3 is 11 amino acids. CDR1 is SGHRS and CDR2 is YFSETQ in the germline V gene. Trimming removed 2 bases from V and 8 bases from J, with 5 bases in between. Here the CDR3 reads CASSFLDEQFF. The CDR3 nucleotides are TGCGCCAGCAGCTTTTTGGATGAGCAGTTCTTC.